This T cell receptor beta chain was identified during a study of T-cell reconstitution after alpha-beta-depleted transplantation in children. This clonotype turned up a few times. The antigen remains unidentified. For TCRbeta, the library was prepared with unique molecular identifiers. TCRdb passed the PCR reads through MiXCR, listing each CDR3 protein once. The data show hundreds of thousands of distinct CDR3 sequences, roughly 13% seen once. General study results and limits: There were some patients whose high TCRbeta diversity at day 60 came from surviving recipient T cells and thymic progenitors. T-cell counts and diversity at one year following transplant were attributed mainly to newly produced T cells. As was reported, about two months after transplant, alpha-beta T cells came from several hundred expanded graft clones.

This clonotype was sampled from a male patient between 10 and 17 years old who had a stem cell transplant for acute myeloid leukemia, so the T cells may come from the graft donor. The sample in question was PBMCs, mostly from graft donor cells, obtained 360 days after TCRalphabeta/CD19-depleted stem cell transplant.

The CDR3 here is CASRVTLGTGGHNEQFF. DNA for the CDR3: TGTGCCAGCAGGGTGACCCTCGGGACAGGGGGCCATAATGAGCAGTTCTTC. The chain uses TRBV6-2 or TRBV6-3 and TRBJ2-1; TRBD1 agrees at 12 bases. This CDR3 has 17 amino acids. V lost 6 bases and J lost 7; bases outside the gene matches: 13. CDR1 is MNHEY and CDR2 is SVGEGT in the germline V gene.